Presented here are 2 T cell receptor beta chains from one specimen sequenced in a study of early T cells in non-severe SARS-CoV-2 infection. MiXCR, applied by TCRdb to the 5' RACE reads, yields one record per CDR3 protein. The table has tens of thousands of distinct CDR3 sequences, more than 5% seen once. Sequences were obtained from whole blood. Receptors were obtained from an adult who was a healthcare worker with PCR-confirmed SARS-CoV-2 infection or an uninfected control (not recorded which).

This clonotype has a count of ten or more. J is TRBJ2-1 and V is TRBV6-5; the D gene is possibly TRBD2 (5 bases). Germline V gene data show CDR1 as MNHEY and CDR2 as SVGAGI. V dropped 5 bases and J dropped 3 bases, with 8 bases sitting between them. The CDR3 is 13 amino acids. The CDR3 nucleotides read TGTGCCAGCAGTCCCCGGGGCTACAATGAGCAGTTCTTC. Its protein is CASSPRGYNEQFF.

Sample share makes this clonotype medium-sized. The chain links TRBV12-3 or TRBV12-4 to TRBJ1-5; 8 bases line up with TRBD1. The junction had 5 bases not matched to a gene; V was cut back by 3 bases and J by 7 bases. The CDR3 runs 14 residues. CDR3 in amino acids: CASSFSGGEQPQHF. For the CDR3, the DNA is TGTGCCAGCAGTTTTTCAGGGGGCGAACAGCCCCAGCATTTT.